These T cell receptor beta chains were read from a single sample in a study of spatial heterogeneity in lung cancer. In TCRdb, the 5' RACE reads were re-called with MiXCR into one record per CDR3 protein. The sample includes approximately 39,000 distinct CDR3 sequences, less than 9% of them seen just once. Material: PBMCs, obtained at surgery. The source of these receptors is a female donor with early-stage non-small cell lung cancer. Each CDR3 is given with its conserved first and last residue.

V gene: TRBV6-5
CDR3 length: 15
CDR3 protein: CASSYSGGRDYGYTF

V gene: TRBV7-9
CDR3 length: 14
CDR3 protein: CASSRGRDGTEAFF

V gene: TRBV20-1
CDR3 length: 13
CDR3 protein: CSANPSGIDEQYF

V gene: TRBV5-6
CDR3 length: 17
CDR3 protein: CASSLATSSDYGDTQYF

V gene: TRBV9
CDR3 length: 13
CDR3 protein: CASSPRRSDTQYF

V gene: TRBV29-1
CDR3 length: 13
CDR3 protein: CSVGGSVQETQYF

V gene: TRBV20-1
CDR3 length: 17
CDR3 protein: CSAREEGGSSYNSPLHF

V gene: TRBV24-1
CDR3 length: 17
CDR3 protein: CATSDNRASEGTDTQYF

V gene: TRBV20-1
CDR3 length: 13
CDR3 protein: CSARTSGGETQYF

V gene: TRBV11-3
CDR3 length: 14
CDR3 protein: CASSGDSRTDTQYF

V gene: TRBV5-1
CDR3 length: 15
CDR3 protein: CASSLSGASTDTQYF

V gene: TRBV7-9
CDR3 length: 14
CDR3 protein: CASSHRQGSYEQYF

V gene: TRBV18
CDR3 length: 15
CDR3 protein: CASSPGHPSSYEQYF

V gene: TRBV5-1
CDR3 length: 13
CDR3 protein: CASSLARGYEQFF

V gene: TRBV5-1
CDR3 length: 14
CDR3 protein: CASSLLGTNEKLFF

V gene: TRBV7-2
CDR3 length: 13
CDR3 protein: CASSRDRSYGYTF

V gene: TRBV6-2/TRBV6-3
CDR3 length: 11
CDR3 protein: CASSYSRDHYF

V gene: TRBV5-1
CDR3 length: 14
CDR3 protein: CASSPGPGEETQYF

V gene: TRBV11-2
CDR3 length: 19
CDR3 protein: CASSLGPGTFLSSGNTIYF

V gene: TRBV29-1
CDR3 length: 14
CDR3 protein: CSVPGTGFPYEQYF

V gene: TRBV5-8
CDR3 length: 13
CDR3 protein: CASSEGGRTEAFF

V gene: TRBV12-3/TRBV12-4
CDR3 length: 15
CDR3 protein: CASSSGRGGTKTQYF

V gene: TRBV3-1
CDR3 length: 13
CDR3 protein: CASSQGASYEQYF

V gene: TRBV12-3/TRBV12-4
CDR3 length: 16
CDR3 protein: CASSPRPESSYNEQFF

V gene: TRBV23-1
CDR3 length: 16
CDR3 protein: CASSQSRDGFSYEQYF

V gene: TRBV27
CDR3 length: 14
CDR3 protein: CASSLKGDLPAYTF

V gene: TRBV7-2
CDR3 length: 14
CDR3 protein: CASSLSGIQETQYF

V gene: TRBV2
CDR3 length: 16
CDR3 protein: CASSQTGTEYYNEQFF

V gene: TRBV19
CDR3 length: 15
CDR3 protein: CASSMRSRSNEKLFF

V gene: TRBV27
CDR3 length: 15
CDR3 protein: CASSLLPGVGFEQYF

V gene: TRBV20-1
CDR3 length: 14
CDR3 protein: CSAPRGVAQETQYF

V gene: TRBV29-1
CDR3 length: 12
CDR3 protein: CSVPTGSNEQFF

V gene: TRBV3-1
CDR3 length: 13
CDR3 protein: CASSRTQDNEQFF

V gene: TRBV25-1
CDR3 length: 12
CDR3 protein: CASRPGQLEQFF

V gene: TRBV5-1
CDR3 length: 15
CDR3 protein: CASSPGNPGTDTQYF

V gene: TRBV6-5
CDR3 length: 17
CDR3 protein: CASSYEAGEGFRNEQFF

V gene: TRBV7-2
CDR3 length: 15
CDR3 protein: CASSNREVANTEAFF

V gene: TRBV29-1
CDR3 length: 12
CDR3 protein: CSGGTGYYEQYF

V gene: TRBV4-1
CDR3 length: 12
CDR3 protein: CASSQAGARQFF

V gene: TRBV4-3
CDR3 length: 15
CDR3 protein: CASSQGEAGANVLTF

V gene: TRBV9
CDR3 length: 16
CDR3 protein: CASSLRTSGNTGELFF

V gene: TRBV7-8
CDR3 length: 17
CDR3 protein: CASSPPHRTGVNQPQHF

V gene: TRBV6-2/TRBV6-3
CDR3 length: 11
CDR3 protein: CASSRPETQYF

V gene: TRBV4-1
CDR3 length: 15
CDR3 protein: CASSLGGLSGNTIYF

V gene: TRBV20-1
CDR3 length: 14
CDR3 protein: CSARSGETYNEQFF

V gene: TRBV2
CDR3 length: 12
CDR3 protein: CATTGTGGRLFF

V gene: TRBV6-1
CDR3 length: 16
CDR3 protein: CASSEEGDPTNYGYTF

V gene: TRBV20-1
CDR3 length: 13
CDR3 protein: CSATALAKNIQYF

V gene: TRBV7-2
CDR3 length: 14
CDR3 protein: CASSLVRDSYEQNF

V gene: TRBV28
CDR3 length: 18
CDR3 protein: CASSLPPWGPRSSYEQYF

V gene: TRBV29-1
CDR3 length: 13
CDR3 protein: CSVWDGTNTEAFF

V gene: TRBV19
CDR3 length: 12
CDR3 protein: CASSRLAGEQFF

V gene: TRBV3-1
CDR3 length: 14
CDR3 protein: CASRHSRTGDGYTF

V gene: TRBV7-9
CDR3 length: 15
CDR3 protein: CATGGKAPSTDTQYF